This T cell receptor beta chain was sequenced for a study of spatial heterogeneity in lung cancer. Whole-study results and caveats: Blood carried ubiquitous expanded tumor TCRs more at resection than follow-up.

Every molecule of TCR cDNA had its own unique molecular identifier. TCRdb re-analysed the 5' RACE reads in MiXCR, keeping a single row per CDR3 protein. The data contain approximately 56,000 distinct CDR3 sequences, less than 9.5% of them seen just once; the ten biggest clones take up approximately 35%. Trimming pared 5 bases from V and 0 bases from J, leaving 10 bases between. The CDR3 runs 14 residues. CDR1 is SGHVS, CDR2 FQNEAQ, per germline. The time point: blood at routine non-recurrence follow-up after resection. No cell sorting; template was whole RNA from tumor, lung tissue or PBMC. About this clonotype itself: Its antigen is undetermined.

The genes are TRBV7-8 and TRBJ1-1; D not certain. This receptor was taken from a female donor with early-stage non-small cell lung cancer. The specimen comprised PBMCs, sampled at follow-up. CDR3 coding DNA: TGTGCCAGCAGCCTTCGACTACTGAACACTGAAGCTTTCTTT. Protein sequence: CASSLRLLNTEAFF.